One sample yielded the 28 T cell receptor beta chains listed below, sequenced in a study of early T cells in non-severe SARS-CoV-2 infection. TCRdb ran MiXCR on the 5' RACE reads and lists one entry per CDR3 protein. Among roughly 70,000 distinct CDR3 sequences listed, less than 15% were seen once. The sequencing sample was made of whole blood. The origin of the receptors is an adult who was a healthcare worker with PCR-confirmed SARS-CoV-2 infection or an uninfected control (not recorded which).

This clonotype was observed many times. This chain connects TRBV29-1 to TRBJ2-7, with 8 positions matching TRBD2. Germline V gene lookup returns CDR1 SQVTM and CDR2 ANQGSEA. V dropped 6 bases and J dropped 7; count of bases not matched to a gene: 11. The length of the CDR3 is 13 residues. This CDR3 is CSVGRAGVGEQYF. CDR3 bases: TGCAGCGTCGGCCGAGCGGGGGTCGGTGAGCAGTACTTC.

The V call is TRBV6-5, the J call TRBJ1-1, with D uncertain. The CDR3 contains 14 residues. Germline CDR1 and CDR2: MNHEY and SVGAGI. V lost 0 bases to trimming and J lost 2 bases, with 7 bases between them. Here the CDR3 reads CASSYSKVNTEAFF. In nucleotides, the CDR3 is TGTGCCAGCAGTTACTCAAAAGTAAACACTGAAGCTTTCTTT.

This clonotype was recorded at least ten times. The chain carries TRBV9 and TRBJ2-3; weak D call: TRBD2 (6 bases). CDR1 and CDR2 from the germline V gene are SGDLS and YYNGEE. Between the trimmed V and J ends, which lost 1 base and 3 bases, there was a span of 9 bases. This CDR3 has 14 amino acids. CDR3 residues: CASSVREFTDTQYF. The CDR3 DNA sequence: TGTGCCAGCAGCGTACGGGAGTTTACAGATACGCAGTATTTT.

This clonotype was recorded many times. The chain carries TRBV29-1 and TRBJ1-5; D remains ambiguous. This CDR3 has 12 residues. The germline CDR1 and CDR2 sequences are SQVTM and ANQGSEA. The V end was cut by 4 bases, the J end by 2 bases, with 6 bases between. The CDR3 is CSVGGRNQPQHF. Written as DNA, the CDR3 is TGCAGCGTTGGCGGGCGCAATCAGCCCCAGCATTTT.

The V and J genes are TRBV20-1 and TRBJ1-4, with D possibly being TRBD1 (6 bases). The V end was cut by 4 bases, the J end by 9 bases, with 12 bases between. Germline CDR1 DFQATT, CDR2 SNEGSKA (reference sequence). This CDR3 has 12 amino acids. CDR3 DNA: TGCAGTGCTATGAGGGACAATCAAAAACTGTTTTTT. Translating gives CSAMRDNQKLFF.

This clonotype showed up many times. The chain combines TRBV7-2 with TRBJ2-2, with TRBD1 identical over 7 bases. This CDR3 region has 13 residues. With V trimmed by 5 bases and J by 7 bases, 4 bases remained unmatched. Germline values: CDR1 SGHTA, CDR2 FQGNSA. This chain's CDR3 is CASSQGVRGELFF. CDR3 in DNA: TGTGCCAGCAGCCAGGGGGTACGCGGGGAGCTGTTTTTT.

There are a few counts of this clonotype. V and J are TRBV6-1 and TRBJ1-2, with a possible D match to TRBD1 (5 bases). Germline V gene lookup returns CDR1 MNHNS and CDR2 SASEGT. The ends were cut back, 7 bases at V and 4 bases at J, with 13 bases in the middle. The CDR3 has 13 residues. This CDR3 reads CASTIDRAYGYTF. The CDR3 DNA reads as TGTGCCAGCACAATAGACAGAGCCTATGGCTACACCTTC.

This clonotype was observed a handful of times. The chain links TRBV6-2 or TRBV6-3 to TRBJ2-7, with 8 positions matching TRBD1. CDR1 MNHEY and CDR2 SVGEGT come from the germline V gene. V lost 2 bases and J lost 5; bases outside the gene matches: 11. This CDR3 is built from 16 residues. The CDR3 coding sequence is TGTGCCAGCAGTTACCGAAGGACAGGGCATTCCAACGAGCAGTACTTC. This encodes CASSYRRTGHSNEQYF.

At least ten counts were recorded for this clonotype. The chain couples TRBV9 to TRBJ2-3; 7 bases agree with TRBD2. This CDR3 region has 16 residues. CDR1 and CDR2 from the germline V gene are SGDLS and YYNGEE. The V gene end was trimmed by 0 bases and the J gene end by 2 bases; junction bases not matched to a gene: 6. CDR3 amino acids: CASSVGISGLTDTQYF. CDR3 bases: TGTGCCAGCAGCGTAGGTATTAGCGGGCTCACAGATACGCAGTATTTT.

This CDR3 is CASSHRDALKGLFF. CDR3 coding DNA: TGTGCCAGCAGCCACCGGGACGCCCTTAAAGGACTGTTTTTT. This rearrangement joins TRBV5-5 to TRBJ1-4; tentative D call: TRBD1 (5 bases). Germline V gene lookup returns CDR1 SGHKS and CDR2 YYEKEE (reference sequence). This CDR3 contains 14 residues. The V and J ends lost 4 bases and 13 bases respectively, with 20 bases between them.

Many counts were recorded for this clonotype. The chain couples TRBV27 to TRBJ1-1; perhaps TRBD1 as D (5 bases). Germline CDR1 reads MNHEY; CDR2 reads SMNVEV (reference sequence). CDR3 length: 16 amino acids. Trimming shortened V by 0 bases and J by 4 bases, and 15 bases separated the two germline ends. The CDR3: CASSLSRAGGITEAFF. The CDR3 DNA sequence: TGTGCCAGCAGTTTATCCCGGGCCGGGGGAATCACTGAAGCTTTCTTT.

This clonotype was seen many times. This chain joins TRBV20-1 and TRBJ1-6; D is ambiguous. The CDR3 runs 14 residues. Per the germline V gene, CDR1 is DFQATT and CDR2 is SNEGSKA (reference sequence). Trimming removed 1 base from V and 4 bases from J, with 8 bases in between. The CDR3 bases are TGCAGTGCTAGAGCGCAGATGTATAATTCACCCCTCCACTTT. Translated, it gives CSARAQMYNSPLHF.

This clonotype was counted ten times or more. The chain links TRBV7-9 to TRBJ1-2; D is unresolved. CDR3 length: 15 residues. Germline lookup yields CDR1 SEHNR and CDR2 FQNEAQ (reference sequence). Trimming stripped 0 bases from V and 0 bases from J, with 8 bases between. The CDR3 coding sequence is TGTGCCAGCAGCTTAGCGCGAGGCACTAACTATGGCTACACCTTC. Protein: CASSLARGTNYGYTF.

J is TRBJ1-4 and V is TRBV4-1; the match to TRBD1 covers 9 bases. Germline trimming cut 6 bases from V and 0 bases from J; bases unmatched to any gene: 5. The CDR3 runs to 16 residues. Germline assignment: CDR1 MGHRA and CDR2 YSYEKL. CDR3 DNA sequence: TGCGCCAGCAGAAACAGGGGGCATGCAACTAATGAAAAACTGTTTTTT. Translated, it gives CASRNRGHATNEKLFF.

The chain combines TRBV7-2 with TRBJ2-3, with 8 bases matching TRBD1. CDR1 is SGHTA, CDR2 FQGNSA, per germline. With V trimmed by 5 bases and J by 4 bases, 8 bases remained unmatched. CDR3 length: 15 residues. The CDR3 DNA is TGTGCCAGCAGCCCTCGACAGGGGTGGGCAGATACGCAGTATTTT. Protein sequence: CASSPRQGWADTQYF.

This clonotype was seen a few times. The rearrangement joins TRBV5-5 to TRBJ2-2; the D is unclear. Trimming shortened V by 0 bases and J by 6 bases, and 6 bases separated the two germline ends. From germline, CDR1 is SGHKS and CDR2 YYEKEE (reference sequence). This CDR3 spans 13 amino acids. CDR3 nucleotide sequence: TGTGCCAGCAGCTTGGGAGGACCCGGGGAGCTGTTTTTT. This encodes CASSLGGPGELFF.

The sample holds many counts of this clonotype. The genes are TRBV6-4 and TRBJ2-2, with 7 bases identical to TRBD2. The junction had 3 bases not matched to a gene; V was cut back by 0 bases and J by 5 bases. The CDR3 extends over 15 amino acids. Germline CDR1 and CDR2: MRHNA and SNTAGT. CDR3 DNA: TGTGCCAGCAGTGACTCGGGACTACATACCGGGGAGCTGTTTTTT. It is translated as CASSDSGLHTGELFF.

The chain is built from TRBV29-1 and TRBJ2-3, with unresolved D. The CDR3 loop spans 13 amino acids. Per germline, CDR1 SQVTM and CDR2 ANQGSEA. V lost 8 bases and J lost 0, with 12 bases in between. CDR3 sequence: CSPWQLSTDTQYF. The CDR3 DNA reads as TGCAGCCCTTGGCAGCTGAGCACAGATACGCAGTATTTT.

This chain uses TRBV20-1 with TRBJ1-4; a weak D match, TRBD1 (5 bases). This CDR3 region has 16 residues. The germline V and J ends were trimmed by 0 bases and 12 bases, with 23 bases remaining between them. CDR1 and CDR2 from the germline V gene are DFQATT and SNEGSKA (reference sequence). The CDR3 DNA follows: TGCAGTGCTAGAGATCGTGTTAGCTCTCCCTCGGGGCAACTGTTTTTT. It yields the protein CSARDRVSSPSGQLFF.

This clonotype was picked up a small number of times. The chain couples TRBV29-1 to TRBJ1-4; 7 positions agree with TRBD1. The CDR3 has 11 amino acids. J gave up 11 bases and V 4 bases, and 4 bases lay outside the gene matches. CDR1 is SQVTM and CDR2 is ANQGSEA in the germline V gene. The CDR3 loop reads CSVGDRTKLFF. Written as DNA, the CDR3 is TGCAGCGTTGGGGACAGAACTAAACTGTTTTTT.

This clonotype was counted ten times or more. This sequence joins TRBV9 and TRBJ2-2; 10 bases map to TRBD2. CDR3 length: 16 amino acids. The V gene's germline CDR1 is SGDLS and CDR2 YYNGEE. The J segment lost 4 bases and the V segment lost 0 bases, leaving 3 bases of the junction unmatched. In nucleotides, the CDR3 is TGTGCCAGCAGCGTAGAGGGACTAGCGTTCACCGGGGAGCTGTTTTTT. Translating gives CASSVEGLAFTGELFF.

In its sample, this clonotype was seen a few times. The chain carries TRBV11-3 and TRBJ1-2; D is unresolved. The V gene lost 0 bases and the J gene lost 2 bases, with 13 bases spanning the gap. This CDR3 has 16 residues. Germline CDR1 reads SGHNT; CDR2 reads YENEEA. CDR3 DNA sequence: TGTGCCAGCAGCTTAGATAATGGGGTGGTAAACTATGGCTACACCTTC. The encoded protein is CASSLDNGVVNYGYTF.

Ten or more counts support this clonotype. The genes are TRBV18 and TRBJ1-1; 8 nucleotides line up with TRBD1. Germline loops: CDR1 KGHSH, CDR2 LQKENI. V lost 3 bases to trimming and J lost 10 bases; unmatched junction nucleotides: 7. This CDR3 has 13 amino acids. For the CDR3, the DNA is TGTGCCAGCTCACCTAAACAGGGGGAAAGAGCTTTCTTT. Amino acid sequence: CASSPKQGERAFF.

This clonotype was detected only a few times. V and J are TRBV5-6 and TRBJ1-2; D not certain. The CDR3 has 14 amino acids. The V and J ends lost 4 bases and 1 base respectively, with 11 bases between them. Germline V lookup: CDR1 SGHDT, CDR2 YYEEEE. This chain's CDR3 is CASSIRLDNYGYTF. DNA for the CDR3: TGTGCCAGCAGCATACGTCTGGATAACTATGGCTACACCTTC.

This clonotype was detected ten times or more. The conserved final phenylalanine or tryptophan is absent from the CDR3, which likely points to a read error. No DNA is shown, since the ends of the CDR3 on it are uncertain; the CDR3 is the one TCRdb lists. This chain uses TRBV7-9 with TRBJ1-3. The CDR3 totals 8 residues, both ends included. Germline lookup yields CDR1 SEHNR and CDR2 FQNEAQ (reference sequence). The CDR3 here is CASSLWII.

This chain joins TRBV4-1 and TRBJ1-4, with no clear D. Trimming pared 1 base from V and 0 bases from J, leaving 6 bases between. The germline V gene has CDR1 MGHRA and CDR2 YSYEKL. This CDR3 is 15 amino acids long. CDR3 DNA sequence: TGCGCCAGCAGCCAAGGAGTCCCAACTAATGAAAAACTGTTTTTT. Its translation is CASSQGVPTNEKLFF.

This clonotype was observed a few times. The chain combines TRBV29-1 with TRBJ1-2; 7 bases agree with TRBD1. The CDR3 extends over 13 amino acids. CDR1 is SQVTM and CDR2 is ANQGSEA in the germline V gene. Trimming removed 7 bases from V and 5 bases from J; junction bases left unmatched: 10. This chain's CDR3 is CSAGDSGSYGYTF. The CDR3 DNA follows: TGCAGCGCTGGGGACAGCGGTTCATATGGCTACACCTTC.

V gene TRBV7-8 combines with J gene TRBJ2-2; 11 bases are a match to TRBD2. This CDR3 has 16 residues. J gave up 3 bases and V 5 bases, and 5 bases lay outside the gene matches. Germline-derived CDR1 and CDR2 are SGHVS and FQNEAQ. In nucleotides, the CDR3 is TGTGCCAGCAGCCTCCTAGCGGGGGGCTACACCGGGGAGCTGTTTTTT. Translation: CASSLLAGGYTGELFF.